Below are 29 T cell receptor beta chains sequenced from a single sample in a study of blood T cell repertoires in COVID-19. TCRdb keeps only in-frame clones here, not all; method: immunoSEQ multiplex PCR. Among about 260,000 clones listed, approximately 89% were seen once. The sequencing input was peripheral blood. Receptor source: a man aged 35-49 years with active or convalescent COVID-19.

The chain joins TRBV6-5 to TRBJ1-2, with unresolved D. Trimming removed 0 bases from V and 7 bases from J, with 9 bases in between. The germline V gene encodes CDR1 MNHEY and CDR2 SVGAGI. This CDR3 comprises 13 residues. The CDR3 coding sequence is TGTGCCAGCAGTTACTCGCCGGGATCTGGCTACACCTTC. Translating it yields CASSYSPGSGYTF.

The J gene is TRBJ1-4, the V gene TRBV3-1 (or the pseudogene TRBV3-2); 7 positions match TRBD1. V was clipped by 3 bases and J by 7 bases; unmatched bases: 8. CDR3 length: 15 amino acids. Germline V gene sequence: CDR1 LGHDT, CDR2 YNNKEL (reference sequence). The CDR3 bases are TGTGCCAGCAGCCACTTTACCGAGGGGGCTGAAAAACTGTTTTTT. Translated: CASSHFTEGAEKLFF.

The genes are TRBV4-1 and TRBJ2-7, with a tentative D call TRBD1 (5 bases). CDR1 MGHRA and CDR2 YSYEKL come from the germline V gene. Trimming stripped 0 bases from V and 2 bases from J, with 14 bases between. The CDR3 contains 16 residues. The CDR3 bases are TGCGCCAGCAGCCAAGATCAGGTGGTAGGGGCCTACGAGCAGTACTTC. Protein: CASSQDQVVGAYEQYF.

The gene calls are TRBV6-6 and TRBJ2-3; 14 bases are a match to TRBD2. The V segment lost 9 bases and the J segment 3 bases; nucleotides outside the gene matches: 14. This CDR3 is built from 18 residues. CDR1 is MNHNY and CDR2 is SVGAGI in the germline V gene (reference sequence). This CDR3 is CASRRGTSGGFLTDTQYF. The CDR3 DNA is TGTGCCAGTAGGCGAGGGACTAGCGGGGGATTTCTGACAGATACGCAGTATTTT.

This clone has more than one count but fewer than ten. This chain links TRBV6-5 with TRBJ1-2, with TRBD1 identical over 11 bases. The CDR3 is 14 amino acids. Trimming took 6 bases from V and 4 from J; bases not matched to a gene: 4. Germline CDR1 reads MNHEY; CDR2 reads SVGAGI. CDR3 DNA sequence: TGTGCCAGCAGGCCCGGGACAGGGGGCTATGGCTACACCTTC. Encoded protein: CASRPGTGGYGYTF.

The chain joins TRBV11-3 to TRBJ2-5; 7 bases line up with TRBD2. Per the germline V gene, CDR1 is SGHNT and CDR2 is YENEEA. This CDR3 has 13 amino acids. J was trimmed by 5 bases and V by 1 base; bases with no gene match: 1. This CDR3 is CASSLVGRETQYF. The CDR3 DNA reads as TGTGCCAGCAGCTTAGTCGGGAGGGAGACCCAGTACTTC. Supplemented by reference TRBV11-3 and TRBJ2-5, the full variable domain reads EAGVVQSPRYKIIEKKQPVAFWCNPISGHNTLYWYLQNLGQGPELLIRYENEEAVDDSQLPKDRFSAERLKGVDSTLKIQPAELGDSAVYLCASSLVGRETQYFGPGTRLLVL.

The chain employs TRBV10-1 and TRBJ2-5, with D tentatively TRBD2 (6 bases). The CDR3 is 15 amino acids. The V end was cut by 6 bases, the J end by 3 bases, with 17 bases between. Per germline, CDR1 WNHNN and CDR2 SYGVQD (reference sequence). The DNA of the CDR3 is TGCGCCAGCAGCGGGGGTTGGCCTGGAGAAGAGACCCAGTACTTC. It is translated as CASSGGWPGEETQYF.

The table lists this clone with a few counts. The chain links TRBV18 to TRBJ1-2; TRBD1 is a possible D gene (6 bases). From germline, CDR1 is KGHSH and CDR2 LQKENI. This CDR3 has 15 residues. The ends were cut back, 1 base at V and 8 bases at J, with 17 bases in the middle. CDR3 sequence reads: CASSPQNTGMRGYTF. CDR3 DNA sequence: TGTGCCAGCTCACCACAAAATACAGGGATGCGGGGCTACACCTTC.

This sequence joins TRBV6-5 and TRBJ2-1; the match to TRBD1 covers 8 bases. V lost 5 bases, J lost 6 bases, and 6 bases stayed unmatched. The CDR3 is made up of 14 amino acids. Germline CDR1 and CDR2: MNHEY and SVGAGI. CDR3 sequence: CASSSGQGSNEQFF. The CDR3 coding sequence is TGTGCCAGCAGTAGTGGACAGGGAAGCAATGAGCAGTTCTTC.

The chain combines TRBV4-1 with TRBJ1-1, with 7 bases fitting TRBD1. V gave up 0 bases and J gave up 10 bases; unmatched junction bases: 11. The length of the CDR3 is 15 residues. Germline values: CDR1 MGHRA, CDR2 YSYEKL. CDR3 in amino acids: CASSQDPDRVSSAFF. CDR3 DNA: TGCGCCAGCAGCCAAGATCCAGACAGGGTGAGTTCAGCTTTCTTT.

The chain joins TRBV18 to TRBJ2-1, with D perhaps TRBD1 (6 bases). Germline V CDR1 and CDR2: KGHSH, LQKENI. The V end was cut by 4 bases, the J end by 3 bases, with 13 bases between. This CDR3 region has 15 residues. CDR3 DNA: TGTGCCAGCTCACTGGGGACATCGTTCTACAATGAGCAGTTCTTC. This gives the protein CASSLGTSFYNEQFF.

The chain uses TRBV5-4 and TRBJ1-3; D is uncertain. Germline loops: CDR1 SGHNT, CDR2 YYREEE (reference sequence). Trimming removed 0 bases from V and 0 bases from J, with 7 bases in between. CDR3 length equals 15 residues. The CDR3 sequence: CASSLDGTSGNTIYF. The CDR3 DNA follows: TGTGCCAGCAGCTTGGACGGTACCTCTGGAAACACCATATATTTT.

A few counts support this clone. This chain joins TRBV30 and TRBJ1-3; D not certain. V dropped 2 bases and J dropped 0 bases, with 5 bases sitting between them. The CDR3 consists of 13 residues. Germline values: CDR1 GTSNPN, CDR2 SVGIG (reference sequence). The CDR3 protein is CAWSINSGNTIYF. In DNA, the CDR3 is TGTGCCTGGAGTATTAACTCTGGAAACACCATATATTTT.

This clone came up once. The chain couples TRBV5-3 to TRBJ1-3; the D is unclear. TRBV5-3 is flagged as an ORF with uncertain function. The V gene lost 4 bases and the J gene lost 4 bases, with 18 bases spanning the gap. CDR3 length equals 16 residues. CDR3 DNA: TGTGCCAGAAGCCCGAGGGTGTGGAAGTCGGGAAACACCATATATTTT. This gives the protein CARSPRVWKSGNTIYF.

The rearrangement uses TRBV10-2 and TRBJ2-3; perhaps TRBD2 as D (6 bases). With 8 bases removed from V and 0 bases from J, the gap between germline ends came to 15 bases. CDR1 is WSHSY and CDR2 is SAAADI in the germline V gene. The CDR3 contains 15 residues. The CDR3 protein is CASRNNLASTDTQYF. For the CDR3, the DNA is TGCGCCAGCCGGAACAACCTAGCGAGCACAGATACGCAGTATTTT.

The CDR3 DNA follows: TGCGCCAGCAGCTTGTTCCCCGGGACTAGCGGGAGTGTGGCCAAAAACATTCAGTACTTC. Translated: CASSLFPGTSGSVAKNIQYF. V and J are TRBV5-1 and TRBJ2-4; the match to TRBD2 covers 14 bases. V lost 1 base and J lost 1; bases outside the gene matches: 10. The V gene's germline CDR1 is SGHRS and CDR2 YFSETQ. This CDR3 is built from 20 residues. The variable domain in full, completed from reference TRBV5-1 and TRBJ2-4, reads KAGVTQTPRYLIKTRGQQVTLSCSPISGHRSVSWYQQTPGQGLQFLFEYFSETQRNKGNFPGRFSGRQFSNSRSEMNVSTLELGDSALYLCASSLFPGTSGSVAKNIQYFGAGTRLSVL.

V usage is TRBV5-1 and J usage is TRBJ2-3; possibly TRBD1 for D (6 bases). The ends were cut back, 2 bases at V and 2 bases at J, with 12 bases in the middle. CDR3 length equals 15 residues. Germline loops: CDR1 SGHRS, CDR2 YFSETQ. CDR3 sequence reads: CASSLTGMVTDTQYF. CDR3 nucleotides: TGCGCCAGCAGCTTAACAGGGATGGTCACAGATACGCAGTATTTT.

CDR3 residues: CASSYSPRSSGNTIYF. CDR3 nucleotides: TGTGCCAGCAGTTACTCACCGAGATCTTCTGGAAACACCATATATTTT. The chain joins TRBV6-6 to TRBJ1-3, with unresolved D. Germline CDR1 is MNHNY and CDR2 is SVGAGI (reference sequence). V was pared by 0 bases and J by 1 base, with 10 bases between. The CDR3 totals 16 residues.

V gene TRBV10-2 combines with J gene TRBJ2-7, with a possible D match to TRBD1 (6 bases). Trimming left V 3 bases short and J 4 bases short, with 13 bases between. CDR1 is WSHSY, CDR2 SAAADI, per germline. The CDR3 runs to 14 residues. The CDR3 spells CASSDSGHPYEQYF. In DNA form, the CDR3 reads TGCGCCAGCAGTGACTCGGGACACCCTTACGAGCAGTACTTC.

The chain recombines TRBV24-1 with TRBJ2-1; D is possibly TRBD2 (5 bases). V was clipped by 9 bases and J by 7 bases, with 12 bases between them. The CDR3 is 12 residues long. CDR1 and CDR2 (germline): KGHDR, SFDVKD. For the CDR3, the DNA is TGTGCCACCTCCCTGACGGGGAATGAGCAGTTCTTC. Translation gives CATSLTGNEQFF.

The genes are TRBV14 and TRBJ2-7; 8 nucleotides agree with TRBD2. V was pared by 0 bases and J by 6 bases, with 7 bases of the junction left unmatched. The germline CDR1 and CDR2 sequences are SGHDN and FVKESK. This CDR3 comprises 15 residues. In nucleotides, the CDR3 is TGTGCCAGCAGCCAAGAGGAGCGGGGGTTTCCCGAGCAGTACTTC. Translation: CASSQEERGFPEQYF.

V usage is TRBV27 and J usage is TRBJ1-2; D uncertain. Germline V gene lookup returns CDR1 MNHEY and CDR2 SMNVEV (reference sequence). This CDR3 region has 13 residues. With 3 bases removed from V and 3 bases from J, the gap between germline ends came to 8 bases. The CDR3 is CASSLMADYGYTF. The CDR3 bases are TGTGCCAGCAGTTTGATGGCGGACTATGGCTACACCTTC.

The chain carries TRBV24-1 and TRBJ2-6; D gene ambiguous. The germline V gene has CDR1 KGHDR and CDR2 SFDVKD. The CDR3 spans 13 residues. V was clipped by 9 bases and J by 4 bases, with 9 bases between them. DNA for the CDR3: TGTGCCACCGGGCCGTCGGGGGCCAACGTCCTGACTTTC. This gives the protein CATGPSGANVLTF.

J is TRBJ1-3 and V is TRBV30; 11 nucleotides align to TRBD1. Germline trimming cut 0 bases from V and 5 bases from J; bases unmatched to any gene: 3. The CDR3 covers 15 residues. Germline V gene sequence: CDR1 GTSNPN, CDR2 SVGIG (reference sequence). For the CDR3, the DNA is TGTGCCTGGAGTGTTGGGACAGGGGGGAGAAACACCATATATTTT. This gives the protein CAWSVGTGGRNTIYF.

This clone was detected once. The gene calls are TRBV3-1 (or the pseudogene TRBV3-2) and TRBJ1-2; TRBD1 aligns across 9 bases. Germline trimming cut 8 bases from V and 7 bases from J; bases unmatched to any gene: 14. Germline V gene sequence: CDR1 LGHDT, CDR2 YNNKEL (reference sequence). The CDR3 has 15 amino acids. The CDR3 is CASVHSGTGNSGYTF. The CDR3, as DNA: TGTGCCAGCGTACATTCCGGGACAGGGAATAGTGGCTACACCTTC.

The rearrangement uses TRBV7-9 and TRBJ1-1; TRBD1 agrees at 8 bases. V dropped 2 bases and J dropped 8; count of bases not matched to a gene: 7. Germline loops: CDR1 SEHNR, CDR2 FQNEAQ (reference sequence). This CDR3 has 14 residues. CDR3 nucleotide sequence: TGTGCCAGCAGCTTAAAAGGACAGGGCGTCGAAGCTTTCTTT. Translated: CASSLKGQGVEAFF. The full variable domain, completed using reference TRBV7-9 and TRBJ1-1, is DTGVSQNPRHKITKRGQNVTFRCDPISEHNRLYWYRQTLGQGPEFLTYFQNEAQLEKSRLLSDRFSAERPKGSFSTLEIQRTEQGDSAMYLCASSLKGQGVEAFFGQGTRLTVV.

The V call is TRBV24-1, the J call TRBJ2-1, with a weak D call TRBD2 (5 bases). V was clipped by 0 bases and J by 0 bases, with 11 bases between them. The CDR3 is made up of 17 amino acids. CDR1 KGHDR and CDR2 SFDVKD come from the germline V gene. CDR3 sequence reads: CATSDLLGSGSYNEQFF. The CDR3 DNA is TGTGCCACCAGTGATTTGCTGGGGAGCGGCTCCTACAATGAGCAGTTCTTC.

This clone was picked up a small number of times. The rearrangement links TRBV2 to TRBJ2-5, with 10 positions matching TRBD2. The CDR3 length is 16 residues. Germline V gene sequence: CDR1 SNHLY, CDR2 FYNNEI. Losses at the gene ends were 6 bases for V and 1 base for J; bases not matched to a gene: 8. The CDR3 loop reads CASRPLAGVLQETQYF. CDR3 DNA sequence: TGTGCCAGCAGGCCCCTAGCGGGGGTCCTCCAAGAGACCCAGTACTTC.

The genes are TRBV7-3 and TRBJ2-1, with 8 nucleotides matching TRBD1. This CDR3 spans 15 amino acids. V was clipped by 5 bases and J by 6 bases; unmatched bases: 9. From germline, CDR1 is SGHTA and CDR2 FQGTGA. In DNA, the CDR3 is TGTGCCAGCAGCCTAGGACAGGGTGAAGGCAATGAGCAGTTCTTC. Protein: CASSLGQGEGNEQFF.